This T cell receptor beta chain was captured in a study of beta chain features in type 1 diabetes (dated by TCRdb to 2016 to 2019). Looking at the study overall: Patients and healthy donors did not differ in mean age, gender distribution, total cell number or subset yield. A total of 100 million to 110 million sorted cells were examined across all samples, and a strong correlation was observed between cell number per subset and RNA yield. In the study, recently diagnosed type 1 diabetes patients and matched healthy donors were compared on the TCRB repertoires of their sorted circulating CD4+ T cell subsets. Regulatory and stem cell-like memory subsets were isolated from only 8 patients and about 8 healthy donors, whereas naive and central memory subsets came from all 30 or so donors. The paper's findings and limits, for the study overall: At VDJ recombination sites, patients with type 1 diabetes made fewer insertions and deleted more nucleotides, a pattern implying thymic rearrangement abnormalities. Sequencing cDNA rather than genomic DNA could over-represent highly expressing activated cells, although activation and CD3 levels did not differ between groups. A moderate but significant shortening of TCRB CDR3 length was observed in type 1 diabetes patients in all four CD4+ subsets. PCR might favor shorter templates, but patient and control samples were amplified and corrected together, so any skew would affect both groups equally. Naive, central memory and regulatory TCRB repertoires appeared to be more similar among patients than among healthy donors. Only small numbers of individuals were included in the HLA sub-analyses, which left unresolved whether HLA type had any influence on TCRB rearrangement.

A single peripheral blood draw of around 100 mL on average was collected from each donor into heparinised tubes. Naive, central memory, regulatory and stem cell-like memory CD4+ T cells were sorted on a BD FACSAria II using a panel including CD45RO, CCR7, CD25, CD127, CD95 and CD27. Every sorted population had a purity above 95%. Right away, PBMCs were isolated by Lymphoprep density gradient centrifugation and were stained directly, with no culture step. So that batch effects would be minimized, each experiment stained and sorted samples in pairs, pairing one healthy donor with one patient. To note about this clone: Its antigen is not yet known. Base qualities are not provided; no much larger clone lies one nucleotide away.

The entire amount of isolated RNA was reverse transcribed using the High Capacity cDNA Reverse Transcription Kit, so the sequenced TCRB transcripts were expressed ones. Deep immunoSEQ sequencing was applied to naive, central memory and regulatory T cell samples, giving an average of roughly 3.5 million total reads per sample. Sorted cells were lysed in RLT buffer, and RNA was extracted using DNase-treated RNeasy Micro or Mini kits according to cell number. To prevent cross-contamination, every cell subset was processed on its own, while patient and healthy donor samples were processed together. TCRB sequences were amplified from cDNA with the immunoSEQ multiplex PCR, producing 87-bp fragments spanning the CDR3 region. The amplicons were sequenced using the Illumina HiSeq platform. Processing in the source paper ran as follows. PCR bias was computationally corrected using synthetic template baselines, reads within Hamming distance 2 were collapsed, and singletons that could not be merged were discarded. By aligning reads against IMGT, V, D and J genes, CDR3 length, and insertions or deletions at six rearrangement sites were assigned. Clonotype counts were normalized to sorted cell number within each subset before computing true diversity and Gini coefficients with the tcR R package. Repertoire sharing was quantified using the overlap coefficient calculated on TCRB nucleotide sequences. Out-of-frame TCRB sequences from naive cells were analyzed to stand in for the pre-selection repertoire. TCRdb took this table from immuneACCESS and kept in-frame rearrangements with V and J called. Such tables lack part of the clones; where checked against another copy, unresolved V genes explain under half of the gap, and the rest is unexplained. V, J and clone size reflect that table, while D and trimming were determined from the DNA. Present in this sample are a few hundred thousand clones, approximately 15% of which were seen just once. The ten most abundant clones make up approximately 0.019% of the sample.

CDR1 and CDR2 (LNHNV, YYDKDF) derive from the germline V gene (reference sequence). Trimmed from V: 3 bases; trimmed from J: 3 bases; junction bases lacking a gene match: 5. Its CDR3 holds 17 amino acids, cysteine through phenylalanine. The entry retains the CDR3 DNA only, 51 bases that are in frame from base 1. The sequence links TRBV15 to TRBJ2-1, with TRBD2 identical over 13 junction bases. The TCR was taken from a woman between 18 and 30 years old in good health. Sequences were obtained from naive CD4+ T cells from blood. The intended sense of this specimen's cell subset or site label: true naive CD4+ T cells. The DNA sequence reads TGTGCCACCAGCAGTAAGGGACTAGCGGGATTCTACAATGAGCAGTTCTTC. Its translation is CATSSKGLAGFYNEQFF.